These T cell receptor beta chains were read from a single sample in a study of regulatory T cells in long-lasting Graves disease. TCRdb passed the multiplex PCR reads through MiXCR, listing each CDR3 protein once. This table has about 380,000 distinct CDR3 sequences, roughly a sixth appearing once. The sequences come from peripheral blood mononuclear cells (PBMCs), collected at new diagnosis, from a patient treated with antithyroid drugs. The source of these receptors is a female donor with Graves disease. Each CDR3 is given with its conserved first and last residue. Fields, in order: CDR3 DNA, CDR3 protein, D gene, J gene, V gene, clone size. D genes are given only for firm matches. The size of a clone is reported for some rows only, either as once, few or many, or as a class for expanded clones.

TGTGCCAGCAACGGGGACAGGGGGCAGGGTGAGCAGTTCTTC,CASNGDRGQGEQFF,TRBD1,TRBJ2-1,TRBV28,NA
TGTGCCAGCCTTAATACCCGACAGGGAGTCAATGGCTACACCTTC,CASLNTRQGVNGYTF,TRBD1,TRBJ1-2,TRBV19,NA
TGCAGCGTTGAACCGGACAGGGAGTACGGAGATGAGCAGTTCTTC,CSVEPDREYGDEQFF,TRBD1,TRBJ2-1,TRBV29-1,many
TGCGCCAGCAGCTACGGACAGGGTATATTCTTC,CASSYGQGIFF,TRBD1,TRBJ2-1,TRBV5-1,many
TGCAGTGCTTTTTCCCCGACCTCGACCGGGGAGCTGTTTTTT,CSAFSPTSTGELFF,NA,TRBJ2-2,TRBV20-1,many
TGTGCCAGCAGACAGGGAGATCGCGGGCAGTTCTTC,CASRQGDRGQFF,NA,TRBJ2-1,TRBV6-1,many
TGTGCCAGCAGTTTAATTACGGAGGCCGGGGAGCTGTTTTTT,CASSLITEAGELFF,NA,TRBJ2-2,TRBV28,NA
TGTGCCAGCTTTAGGACGGTCATGAACACTGAAGCTTTCTTT,CASFRTVMNTEAFF,NA,TRBJ1-1,TRBV7-9,many
TGTGCCAGCAGCTCGAGTATGGGGGGCTTCGATGAGCAGTTCTTC,CASSSSMGGFDEQFF,NA,TRBJ2-1,TRBV11-2,many
TGCAGCGTCCCAGTGACAGGCTCTAGCACAGATACGCAGTATTTT,CSVPVTGSSTDTQYF,NA,TRBJ2-3,TRBV29-1,many
TGCAGTGCTAGATACTTGGGACAGCAAACCTCCTACGAGCAGTACTTC,CSARYLGQQTSYEQYF,TRBD1,TRBJ2-7,TRBV20-1,few
TGTGCCAGCAGCTTGGGTCTCTTCGGGGGAAGCACTGGCTACACCTTC,CASSLGLFGGSTGYTF,NA,TRBJ1-2,TRBV5-4,many
TGTGCCAGCAGCGTAGGTCACGGAGGAGAGGAGACCCAGTACTTC,CASSVGHGGEETQYF,NA,TRBJ2-5,TRBV9,many
TGTGCCAGCAACACCGGGACTTCCGATACGCAGTATTTT,CASNTGTSDTQYF,NA,TRBJ2-3,TRBV28,NA